The source of this TCR beta chain is a study of beta chain features in type 1 diabetes. Study-level points and caveats: All four CD4+ subsets of Type 1 diabetes patients contained TCRB CDR3s that were moderately but significantly shorter.

All of the isolated RNA was reverse transcribed, so expressed TCRB transcripts were sequenced. TCRdb's copy holds only in-frame clones and misses some; the assay was immunoSEQ multiplex PCR. The data show about 160,000 clones, approximately 8% seen once. Per the germline V gene, CDR1 is SQVTM and CDR2 is ANQGSEA. The V and J ends lost 4 bases and 1 base respectively, with 9 bases between them. The CDR3 is 13 residues long. This clone has only a few counts. Antigen specificity is unknown. The material sequenced was central memory CD4+ T cells from blood. This chain uses TRBV29-1 with TRBJ2-3; the D gene is possibly TRBD2 (6 bases). This receptor was taken from a man between 18 and 29 years old with type 1 diabetes. This chain's CDR3 is CSVVWGGTDTQYF. The CDR3 DNA reads TGCAGCGTTGTCTGGGGGGGCACAGATACGCAGTATTTT.